These 19 T cell receptor beta chains share one sample of origin, sequenced in a study of T-cell reconstitution after alpha-beta-depleted transplantation in children. A TCRbeta library incorporating unique molecular identifiers was prepared. TCRdb passed the PCR reads through MiXCR, listing each CDR3 protein once. The table has about 400,000 distinct CDR3 sequences, roughly 22% seen once. The input for sequencing was PBMCs from the stem cell graft donor, taken from the stem cell graft. Receptors were obtained from a human donor who donated a stem cell graft to a child with acute myeloid leukemia.

The J gene is TRBJ2-7, the V gene TRBV7-6, with 11 bases identical to TRBD2. After removal of 5 bases from V and 4 bases from J, the junction contained 10 bases not matched to a gene. CDR3 length equals 16 residues. Germline-derived CDR1 and CDR2 are SGHVS and FNYEAQ. The CDR3 DNA reads TGTGCCAGCAGCGCAGGGGCCGGGACTAGCGGATACGAGCAGTACTTC. Protein: CASSAGAGTSGYEQYF.

This clonotype was picked up a small number of times. The J gene is TRBJ1-5, the V gene TRBV4-1; D is ambiguous. This CDR3 is 14 amino acids long. Trimming stripped 0 bases from V and 0 bases from J, with 3 bases between. Looked up from germline, CDR1 is MGHRA and CDR2 is YSYEKL. The CDR3 region is CASSQENSNQPQHF. In DNA, the CDR3 is TGCGCCAGCAGCCAAGAGAATAGCAATCAGCCCCAGCATTTT.

This chain connects TRBV15 to TRBJ2-1; 11 positions match TRBD2. The CDR3 totals 15 residues. J lost 12 bases, V lost 9 bases, and 16 bases had no gene match. Germline assignment: CDR1 LNHNV and CDR2 YYDKDF (reference sequence). The CDR3 spells CATGPGSSGRSWQFF. The CDR3 DNA follows: TGTGCCACGGGACCTGGGTCTAGCGGGAGGAGTTGGCAGTTCTTC.

This clonotype was detected many times. The chain uses TRBV6-2 or TRBV6-3 and TRBJ2-1; TRBD2 agrees at 10 bases. The CDR3 is made up of 17 amino acids. Per the germline V gene, CDR1 is MNHEY and CDR2 is SVGEGT. The V and J ends lost 0 bases and 4 bases, in that order; junction bases with no gene match: 6. This CDR3 is CASSYSPTSGIYNEQFF. The CDR3 DNA is TGTGCCAGCAGTTACTCTCCCACTAGCGGGATATACAATGAGCAGTTCTTC.

V gene TRBV12-3 or TRBV12-4 combines with J gene TRBJ2-1; 13 positions match TRBD2. CDR3 length equals 15 residues. The V and J ends lost 5 bases and 13 bases, in that order; junction bases with no gene match: 11. The CDR3 protein is CASSTRTSGSLNQFF. Here the CDR3 DNA reads TGTGCCAGCAGTACTCGGACTAGCGGGAGCTTAAATCAGTTCTTC.

The rearrangement links TRBV27 to TRBJ2-2; TRBD1 matches at 8 bases. This CDR3 spans 15 amino acids. Germline CDR1 and CDR2: MNHEY and SMNVEV (reference sequence). J was trimmed by 6 bases and V by 2 bases; bases with no gene match: 5. CDR3 amino acids: CASSLGVTGAGELFF. CDR3 DNA: TGTGCCAGCAGTTTAGGGGTGACAGGGGCCGGGGAGCTGTTTTTT.

The chain carries TRBV12-3 or TRBV12-4 and TRBJ1-4, with TRBD1 matching 9 bases. The CDR3 consists of 15 residues. V lost 5 bases to trimming and J lost 7 bases; unmatched junction nucleotides: 8. CDR3 sequence (DNA): TGTGCCAGCAGTCCGTCGACAGGGGGTAGTGAAAAACTGTTTTTT. It encodes CASSPSTGGSEKLFF.

The chain has TRBV12-3 or TRBV12-4 and TRBJ2-5; D gene unclear. Trimming shortened V by 5 bases and J by 3 bases, and 13 bases separated the two germline ends. The CDR3 has 14 residues. The DNA for the CDR3 is TGTGCCAGCAGTCCGGACCCCCGCGAAGAGACCCAGTACTTC. Translating gives CASSPDPREETQYF.

This clonotype has more than one count but fewer than ten. The J gene is TRBJ1-5, the V gene TRBV12-3 or TRBV12-4; a weak D match, TRBD1 (5 bases). Trimming took 5 bases from V and 2 from J, leaving 10 bases between them. The CDR3 has 14 amino acids. The CDR3 here is CASSPQGRNQPQHF. As DNA, the CDR3 is TGTGCCAGCAGTCCTCAGGGCCGCAATCAGCCCCAGCATTTT.

This clonotype was picked up a small number of times. The V gene is TRBV29-1, the J gene TRBJ2-3; D remains ambiguous. The CDR3 spans 14 residues. Germline V gene lookup returns CDR1 SQVTM and CDR2 ANQGSEA. Trimming took off 4 bases at V and 2 bases at J, with 13 bases between the two ends. The CDR3 sequence is CSVVLPTITDTQYF. The CDR3 nucleotides read TGCAGCGTTGTCCTCCCTACAATCACAGATACGCAGTATTTT.

The chain carries TRBV27 and TRBJ2-7, with 11 positions matching TRBD2. The V gene end was trimmed by 4 bases and the J gene end by 2 bases; junction bases not matched to a gene: 7. CDR1 and CDR2 from the germline V gene are MNHEY and SMNVEV (reference sequence). The CDR3 loop spans 16 amino acids. CDR3 nucleotides: TGTGCCAGCAGTTCACTCACTAGCGGGGGAGCCTACGAGCAGTACTTC. Protein product: CASSSLTSGGAYEQYF.

The count of this clonotype is one. This chain connects TRBV4-1 to TRBJ2-2; 9 nucleotides agree with TRBD1. The CDR3 has 16 residues. V dropped 4 bases and J dropped 1; count of bases not matched to a gene: 4. Germline V gene lookup returns CDR1 MGHRA and CDR2 YSYEKL. The CDR3 sequence: CASSLQGARNTGELFF. The CDR3 DNA sequence: TGCGCCAGCAGCCTACAGGGGGCGAGGAACACCGGGGAGCTGTTTTTT.

The V gene is TRBV11-2, the J gene TRBJ1-5, with 8 bases matching TRBD1. Per germline, CDR1 SGHAT and CDR2 FQNNGV. V dropped 3 bases and J dropped 0; count of bases not matched to a gene: 13. The CDR3 contains 19 residues. The DNA of the CDR3 is TGTGCCAGCAGCTTGGGCCAGGGGACAGGTTTCGATAGCAATCAGCCCCAGCATTTT. This gives the protein CASSLGQGTGFDSNQPQHF.

This clonotype was seen a handful of times. The J gene is TRBJ1-1, the V gene TRBV12-3 or TRBV12-4, with D unclear. The CDR3 sequence is 12 residues long. V was cut by 7 bases and J by 1 base, with 7 bases left in between. CDR3 bases: TGTGCCAGCAAAGTAGGGAACACTGAAGCTTTCTTT. This translates into CASKVGNTEAFF.

This clonotype came up a few times. J is TRBJ2-6 and V is TRBV5-1; TRBD1 agrees at 8 bases. The germline CDR1 and CDR2 sequences are SGHRS and YFSETQ. The length of the CDR3 is 17 residues. J lost 3 bases, V lost 3 bases, and 8 bases had no gene match. The CDR3 region is CASSSNTGGRGANVLTF. As DNA, the CDR3 is TGCGCCAGCAGCTCCAATACAGGGGGTCGTGGGGCCAACGTCCTGACTTTC.

V usage is TRBV12-3 or TRBV12-4 and J usage is TRBJ2-2; a possible D gene is TRBD2 (5 bases). Trimming shortened V by 8 bases and J by 4 bases, and 17 bases separated the two germline ends. The CDR3 spans 15 residues. CDR3 DNA: TGTGCCAGCCGCCTCCGGACTGACCTCACCGGGGAGCTGTTTTTT. This codes for CASRLRTDLTGELFF.

At least ten counts were recorded for this clonotype. The gene calls are TRBV20-1 and TRBJ2-7, with a possible D match to TRBD1 (6 bases). The CDR3 totals 14 residues. The V gene's germline CDR1 is DFQATT and CDR2 SNEGSKA (reference sequence). Between the trimmed V and J ends, which lost 5 bases and 0 bases, there was a span of 14 bases. CDR3 protein: CSAWVTGDSYEQYF. The DNA of the CDR3 is TGCAGTGCTTGGGTGACAGGTGACTCCTACGAGCAGTACTTC.

This clonotype was detected ten times or more. The CDR3 sequence is CSVTQGDYGYTF. The CDR3 DNA sequence: TGCAGCGTTACTCAGGGGGACTATGGCTACACCTTC. The V call is TRBV29-1, the J call TRBJ1-2; 7 bases agree with TRBD1. Germline CDR1 and CDR2: SQVTM and ANQGSEA. V lost 5 bases to trimming and J lost 3 bases; unmatched junction nucleotides: 3. The length of the CDR3 is 12 residues.

This rearrangement joins TRBV15 to TRBJ2-1; 8 bases agree with TRBD2. The CDR3 covers 15 residues. Germline-derived CDR1 and CDR2 are LNHNV and YYDKDF (reference sequence). V was pared by 1 base and J by 6 bases, with 5 bases of the junction left unmatched. CDR3 in amino acids: CATSRGTGTSNEQFF. In DNA, the CDR3 is TGTGCCACCAGCAGAGGTACCGGGACTAGCAATGAGCAGTTCTTC.